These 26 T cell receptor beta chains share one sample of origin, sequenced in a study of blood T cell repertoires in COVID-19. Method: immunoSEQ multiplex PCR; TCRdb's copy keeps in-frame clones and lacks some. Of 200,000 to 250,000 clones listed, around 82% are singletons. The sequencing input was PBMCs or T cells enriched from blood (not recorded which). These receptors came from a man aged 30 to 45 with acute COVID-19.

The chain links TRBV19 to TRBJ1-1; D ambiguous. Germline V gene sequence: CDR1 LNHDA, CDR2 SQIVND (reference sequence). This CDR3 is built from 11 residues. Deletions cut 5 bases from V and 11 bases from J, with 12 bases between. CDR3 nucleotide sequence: TGTGCCAGTAGTGCCGGACTTGGGGCTTTCTTT. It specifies CASSAGLGAFF.

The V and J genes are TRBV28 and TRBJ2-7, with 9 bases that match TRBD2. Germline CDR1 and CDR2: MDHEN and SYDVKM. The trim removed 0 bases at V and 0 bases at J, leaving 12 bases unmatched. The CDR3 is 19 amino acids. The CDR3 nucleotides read TGTGCCAGCAGTTTATGGGTCGGCCTAGCGGGGCTTGCCTCCTACGAGCAGTACTTC. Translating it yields CASSLWVGLAGLASYEQYF.

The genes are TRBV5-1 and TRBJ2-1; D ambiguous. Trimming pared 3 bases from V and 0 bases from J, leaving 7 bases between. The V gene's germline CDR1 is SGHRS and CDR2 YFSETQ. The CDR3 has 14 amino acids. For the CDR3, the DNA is TGCGCCAGCAGCTCCGCGAGCTCCTACAATGAGCAGTTCTTC. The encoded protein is CASSSASSYNEQFF.

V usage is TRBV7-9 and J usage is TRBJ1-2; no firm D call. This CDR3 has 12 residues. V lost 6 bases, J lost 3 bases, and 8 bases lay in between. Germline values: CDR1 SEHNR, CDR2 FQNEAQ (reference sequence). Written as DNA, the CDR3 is TGTGCCAGCAGTCCGCGGGACTATGGCTACACCTTC. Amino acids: CASSPRDYGYTF.

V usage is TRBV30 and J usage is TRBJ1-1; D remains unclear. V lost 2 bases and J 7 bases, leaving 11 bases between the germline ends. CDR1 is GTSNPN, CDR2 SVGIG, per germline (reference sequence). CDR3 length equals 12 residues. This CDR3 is CAWSLRVNEAFF. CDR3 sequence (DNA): TGTGCCTGGAGTTTGAGGGTAAATGAAGCTTTCTTT. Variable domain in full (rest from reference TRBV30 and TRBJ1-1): SQTIHQWPATLVQPVGSPLSLECTVEGTSNPNLYWYRQAAGRGLQLLFYSVGIGQISSEVPQNLSASRPQDRQFILSSKKLLLSDSGFYLCAWSLRVNEAFFGQGTRLTVV.

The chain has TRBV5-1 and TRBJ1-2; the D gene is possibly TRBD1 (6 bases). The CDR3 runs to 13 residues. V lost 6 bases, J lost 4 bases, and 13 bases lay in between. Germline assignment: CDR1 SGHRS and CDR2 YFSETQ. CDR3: CASTDTGFYGYTF. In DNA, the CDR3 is TGCGCCAGCACCGATACAGGGTTCTATGGCTACACCTTC.

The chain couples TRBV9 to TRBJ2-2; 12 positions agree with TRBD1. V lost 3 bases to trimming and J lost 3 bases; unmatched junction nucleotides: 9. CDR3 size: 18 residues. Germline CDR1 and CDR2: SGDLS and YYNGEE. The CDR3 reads CASSAPRDRGPDTGELFF. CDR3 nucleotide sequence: TGTGCCAGCAGCGCGCCCCGGGACAGGGGGCCGGACACCGGGGAGCTGTTTTTT.

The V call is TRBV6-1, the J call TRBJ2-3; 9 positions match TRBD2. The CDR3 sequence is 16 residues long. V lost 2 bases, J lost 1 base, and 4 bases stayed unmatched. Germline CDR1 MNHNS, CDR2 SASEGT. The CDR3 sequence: CASSESSGGRTDTQYF. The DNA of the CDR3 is TGTGCCAGCAGTGAAAGTAGCGGGGGACGCACAGATACGCAGTATTTT.

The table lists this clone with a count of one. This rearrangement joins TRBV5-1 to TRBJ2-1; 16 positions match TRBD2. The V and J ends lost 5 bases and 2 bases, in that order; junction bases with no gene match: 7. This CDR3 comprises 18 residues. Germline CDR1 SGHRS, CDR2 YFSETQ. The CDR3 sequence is CASSQPGTSGGAYNEQFF. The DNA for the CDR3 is TGCGCCAGCAGTCAACCCGGGACTAGCGGGGGGGCCTACAATGAGCAGTTCTTC.

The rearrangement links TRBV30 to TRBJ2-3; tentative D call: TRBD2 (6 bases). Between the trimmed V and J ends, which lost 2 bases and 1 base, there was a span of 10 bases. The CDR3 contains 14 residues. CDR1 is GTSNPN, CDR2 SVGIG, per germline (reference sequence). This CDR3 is CAWSRSGGTDTQYF. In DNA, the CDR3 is TGTGCCTGGAGTAGGTCGGGGGGCACAGATACGCAGTATTTT.

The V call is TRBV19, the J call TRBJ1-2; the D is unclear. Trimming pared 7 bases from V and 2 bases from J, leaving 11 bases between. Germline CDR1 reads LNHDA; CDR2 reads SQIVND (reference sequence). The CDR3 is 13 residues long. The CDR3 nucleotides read TGTGCCAGTAACATCAGTCCCAACTATGGCTACACCTTC. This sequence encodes CASNISPNYGYTF.

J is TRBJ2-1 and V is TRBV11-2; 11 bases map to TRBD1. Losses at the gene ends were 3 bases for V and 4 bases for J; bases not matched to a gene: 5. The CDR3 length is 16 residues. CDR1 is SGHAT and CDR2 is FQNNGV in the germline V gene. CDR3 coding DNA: TGTGCCAGCAGCTTGGCTGGGACAGGGGGTTACAATGAGCAGTTCTTC. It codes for CASSLAGTGGYNEQFF.

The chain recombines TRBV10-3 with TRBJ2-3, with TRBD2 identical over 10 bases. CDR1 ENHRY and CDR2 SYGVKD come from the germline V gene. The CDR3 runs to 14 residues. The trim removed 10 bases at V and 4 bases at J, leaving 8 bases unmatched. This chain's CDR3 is CATYSGGYSDTQYF. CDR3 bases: TGTGCCACCTATAGCGGGGGGTACTCAGATACGCAGTATTTT.

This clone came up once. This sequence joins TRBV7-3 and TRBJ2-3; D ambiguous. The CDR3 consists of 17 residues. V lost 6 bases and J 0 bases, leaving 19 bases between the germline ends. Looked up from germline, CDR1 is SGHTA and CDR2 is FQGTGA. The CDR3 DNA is TGTGCCAGCAGTTCTTCCCCGGCAGGCGAAAGCACAGATACGCAGTATTTT. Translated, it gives CASSSSPAGESTDTQYF.

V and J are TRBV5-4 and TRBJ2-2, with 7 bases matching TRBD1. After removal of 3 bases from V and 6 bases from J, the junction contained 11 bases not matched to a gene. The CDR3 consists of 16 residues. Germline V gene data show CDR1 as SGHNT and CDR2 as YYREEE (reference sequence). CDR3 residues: CASSSARDSYSGELFF. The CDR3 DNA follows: TGTGCCAGCAGCTCGGCGAGGGACAGCTATTCCGGGGAGCTGTTTTTT.

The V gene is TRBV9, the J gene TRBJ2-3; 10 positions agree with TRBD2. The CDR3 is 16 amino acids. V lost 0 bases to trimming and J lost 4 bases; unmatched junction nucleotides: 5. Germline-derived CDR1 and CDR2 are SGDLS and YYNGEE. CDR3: CASSVESGGVSDTQYF. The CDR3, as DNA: TGTGCCAGCAGCGTAGAAAGCGGGGGGGTTTCAGATACGCAGTATTTT.

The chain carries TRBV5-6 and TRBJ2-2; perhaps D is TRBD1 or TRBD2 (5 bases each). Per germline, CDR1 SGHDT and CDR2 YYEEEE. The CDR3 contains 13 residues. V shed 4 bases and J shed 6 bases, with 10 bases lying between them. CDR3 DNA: TGTGCCAGCAGCCTGGGGCGGGCCGGGGAGCTGTTTTTT. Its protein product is CASSLGRAGELFF.

The CDR3 nucleotides read TGCAGCGTTGCTATCAATGAGCAGTTCTTC. It encodes CSVAINEQFF. V and J are TRBV29-1 and TRBJ2-1, with D uncertain. V was cut by 4 bases and J by 6 bases, with 4 bases left in between. The CDR3 has 10 residues. The germline V gene encodes CDR1 SQVTM and CDR2 ANQGSEA.

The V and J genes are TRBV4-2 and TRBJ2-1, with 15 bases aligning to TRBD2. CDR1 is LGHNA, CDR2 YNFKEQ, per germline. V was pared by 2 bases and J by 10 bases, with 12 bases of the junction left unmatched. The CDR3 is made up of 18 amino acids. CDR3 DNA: TGTGCCAGCAGCCAACTCCTTGGGACTAGCGGGGGGTTGAAGGAGCAGTTCTTC. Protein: CASSQLLGTSGGLKEQFF.

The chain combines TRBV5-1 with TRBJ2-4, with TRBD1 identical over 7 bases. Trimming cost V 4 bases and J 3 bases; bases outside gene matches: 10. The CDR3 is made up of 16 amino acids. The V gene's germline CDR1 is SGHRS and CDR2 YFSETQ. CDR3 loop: CASSVGTVEGKNIQYF. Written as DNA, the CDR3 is TGCGCCAGCAGCGTCGGGACAGTAGAGGGCAAAAACATTCAGTACTTC.

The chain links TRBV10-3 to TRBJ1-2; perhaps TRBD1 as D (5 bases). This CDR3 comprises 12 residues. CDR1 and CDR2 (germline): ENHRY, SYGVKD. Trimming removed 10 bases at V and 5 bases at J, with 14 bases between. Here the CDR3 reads CATTDGGYGYTF. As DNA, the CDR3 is TGTGCCACCACAGACGGGGGTTATGGCTACACCTTC.

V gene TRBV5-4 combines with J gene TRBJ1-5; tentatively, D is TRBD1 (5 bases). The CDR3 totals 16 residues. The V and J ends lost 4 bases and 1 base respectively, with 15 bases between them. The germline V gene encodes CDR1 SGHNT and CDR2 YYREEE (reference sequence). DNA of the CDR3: TGTGCCAGCAGCCGCGGGGGTCCGGGCAGCAATCAGCCCCAGCATTTT. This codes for CASSRGGPGSNQPQHF.

Here the CDR3 reads CASSEIAGGTYGYTF. CDR3 nucleotides: TGTGCCAGCAGTGAAATAGCTGGAGGGACCTATGGCTACACCTTC. The genes are TRBV2 and TRBJ1-2; tentative D call: TRBD1 (5 bases). The germline CDR1 and CDR2 sequences are SNHLY and FYNNEI. Between the trimmed V and J ends, which lost 2 bases and 4 bases, there was a span of 14 bases. This CDR3 spans 15 amino acids.

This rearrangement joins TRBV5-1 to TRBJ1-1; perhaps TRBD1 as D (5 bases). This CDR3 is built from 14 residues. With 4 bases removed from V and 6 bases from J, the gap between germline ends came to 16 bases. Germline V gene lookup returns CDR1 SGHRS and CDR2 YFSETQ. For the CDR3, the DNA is TGCGCCAGCAGCCCGACAGTTCAAGGGTCTGAAGCTTTCTTT. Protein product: CASSPTVQGSEAFF.

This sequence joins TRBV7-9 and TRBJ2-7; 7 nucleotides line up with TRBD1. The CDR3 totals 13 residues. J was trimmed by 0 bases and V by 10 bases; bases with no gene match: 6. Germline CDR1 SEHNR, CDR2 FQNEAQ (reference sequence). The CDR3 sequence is CATRDSSSYEQYF. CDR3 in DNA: TGTGCCACCCGGGACAGTAGCTCCTACGAGCAGTACTTC.

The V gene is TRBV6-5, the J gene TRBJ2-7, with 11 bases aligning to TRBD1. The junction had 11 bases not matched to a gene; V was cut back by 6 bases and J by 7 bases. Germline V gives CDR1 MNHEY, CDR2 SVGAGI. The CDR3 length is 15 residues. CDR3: CASSAGTGGWREQYF. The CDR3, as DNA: TGTGCCAGCAGCGCCGGGACAGGGGGTTGGCGGGAGCAGTACTTC.